This T cell receptor (beta chain) was retrieved from a study of vaccination and CD4 T cells after COVID-19. Background on the study: Timing of post-vaccine sample collection was a median 72 days after dose two, with a range of 14 to 241. Overlapping spike peptides of SARS-CoV-2, HCoV-NL63, HCoV-OC43 and HCoV-229E were used, and cells were stimulated with them.

Broader study findings: Only relatively few convalescent patients were studied, and early post-infection timepoints were not analyzed.

Notes on this clonotype: What it binds is not known.

The Oncomine TCR Beta short-read assay sequenced DNA from cultured CD4+ T cells. TCRdb used MiXCR to reprocess the PCR reads, holding one entry per CDR3 protein. The repertoire has around 15,000 distinct CDR3 sequences, less than 60% of them found once; the top ten carry around 18%. Time point given: late sampling 161 to 241 days after vaccination in a few convalescent patients. The treatment is: approximately nine-day PBMC culture with coronavirus spike peptide pools or control peptides (ViraFEST assay). The sample consisted of CD4+ T cells from blood, cultured in vitro, taken about 7 months after SARS-CoV-2 vaccination. The source is a human donor who had recovered from COVID-19.

CDR3 loop: CSAHAGTGDQQYF. The CDR3 DNA reads TGCAGTGCCCACGCCGGGACAGGGGATCAGCAGTACTTC. The chain is built from TRBV20-1 and TRBJ2-7, with 10 bases aligning to TRBD1. From germline, CDR1 is DFQATT and CDR2 SNEGSKA (reference sequence). This CDR3 has 13 amino acids. The junction had 10 bases not matched to a gene; V was cut back by 6 bases and J by 8 bases.